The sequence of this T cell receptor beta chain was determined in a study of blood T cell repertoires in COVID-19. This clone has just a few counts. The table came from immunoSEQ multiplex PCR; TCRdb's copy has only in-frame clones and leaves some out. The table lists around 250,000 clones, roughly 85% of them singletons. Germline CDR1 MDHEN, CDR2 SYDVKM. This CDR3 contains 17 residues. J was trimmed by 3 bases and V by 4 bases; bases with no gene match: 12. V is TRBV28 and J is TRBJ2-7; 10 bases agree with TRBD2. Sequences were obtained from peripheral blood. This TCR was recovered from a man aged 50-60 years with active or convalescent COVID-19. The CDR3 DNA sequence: TGTGCCAGCAGTTCCTCGGGAATGGGACTAGCGCTCTACGAGCAGTACTTC. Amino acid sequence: CASSSSGMGLALYEQYF. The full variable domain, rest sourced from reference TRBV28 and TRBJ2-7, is DVKVTQSSRYLVKRTGEKVFLECVQDMDHENMFWYRQDPGLGLRLIYFSYDVKMKEKGDIPEGYSVSREKKERFSLILESASTNQTSMYLCASSSSGMGLALYEQYFGPGTRLTVT.